The 20 T cell receptor beta chains below were found in one sample sequenced in a study of cytomegalovirus exposure and HLA in healthy donors. PCR involved 60 Vbeta and 13 Jbeta primers. Libraries were prepared by immunoSEQ multiplex PCR; TCRdb keeps only in-frame clonotypes and omits some of them. Of over 85,000 clones listed, more than 70% were seen once; the top ten hold roughly 2.9%. The material sequenced was PBMCs. These receptors were taken from a woman in her fifties or sixties in good health and CMV-seropositive.

The chain has TRBV9 and TRBJ2-3; 7 nucleotides line up with TRBD2. The CDR3 is 14 amino acids. The junction had 6 bases not matched to a gene; V was cut back by 4 bases and J by 4 bases. CDR1 SGDLS and CDR2 YYNGEE come from the germline V gene. The CDR3 coding sequence is TGTGCCAGCAGCCCCAGACTAGCACCAGATACGCAGTATTTT. Its translation is CASSPRLAPDTQYF.

This clone was seen more than once but under ten times. V and J are TRBV5-4 and TRBJ2-5, with a possible D match to TRBD2 (6 bases). With 1 base removed from V and 6 bases from J, the gap between germline ends came to 10 bases. There are 13 residues in the CDR3. The germline CDR1 and CDR2 sequences are SGHNT and YYREEE (reference sequence). CDR3 sequence: CASSLTGTQTQYF. In nucleotides, the CDR3 is TGTGCCAGCAGCTTGACGGGGACTCAGACCCAGTACTTC. Complete variable domain (other parts from reference TRBV5-4 and TRBJ2-5): ETGVTQSPTHLIKTRGQQVTLRCSSQSGHNTVSWYQQALGQGPQFIFQYYREEENGRGNFPPRFSGLQFPNYSSELNVNALELDDSALYLCASSLTGTQTQYFGPGTRLLVL.

The V and J genes are TRBV11-2 and TRBJ2-7; TRBD2 agrees at 9 bases. V was clipped by 3 bases and J by 3 bases; unmatched bases: 9. Germline V CDR1 and CDR2: SGHAT, FQNNGV. This CDR3 region has 16 residues. CDR3 in DNA: TGTGCCAGCAGCTTCCTGACTAGCGGCCAACACTACGAGCAGTACTTC. As protein: CASSFLTSGQHYEQYF.

This clone was counted a single time. The chain uses TRBV11-2 and TRBJ2-1; 10 nucleotides line up with TRBD1. Per germline, CDR1 SGHAT and CDR2 FQNNGV. This CDR3 has 16 amino acids. The V segment lost 5 bases and the J segment 6 bases; nucleotides outside the gene matches: 10. For the CDR3, the DNA is TGTGCCAGCAGCACCGGGGACAGGGGTATGCGCAATGAGCAGTTCTTC. This gives the protein CASSTGDRGMRNEQFF.

As to this clone: The same CDR3 is also encoded by other DNA sequences in this sample. The chain employs TRBV29-1 and TRBJ2-7; TRBD2 is a possible D gene (5 bases). The CDR3 loop spans 13 amino acids. Trimming removed 4 bases at V and 0 bases at J, with 10 bases between. CDR1 SQVTM and CDR2 ANQGSEA come from the germline V gene. The CDR3 is CSVGTGNSYEQYF. As DNA, the CDR3 is TGCAGCGTTGGGACGGGAAACTCCTACGAGCAGTACTTC.

The J gene is TRBJ2-5, the V gene TRBV5-1; a weak D match, TRBD1 (6 bases). This CDR3 spans 13 amino acids. Germline CDR1 reads SGHRS; CDR2 reads YFSETQ. V was pared by 0 bases and J by 5 bases, with 8 bases between. CDR3 sequence reads: CASSLEGGETQYF. For the CDR3, the DNA is TGCGCCAGCAGCTTGGAAGGGGGTGAGACCCAGTACTTC.

V is TRBV7-9 and J is TRBJ2-7; 7 positions agree with TRBD2. Germline V lookup: CDR1 SEHNR, CDR2 FQNEAQ (reference sequence). The CDR3 runs to 12 residues. J gave up 5 bases and V 5 bases, and 3 bases lay outside the gene matches. CDR3 sequence: CASSPSGDEQYF. The CDR3 DNA sequence: TGTGCCAGCAGCCCAAGCGGGGACGAGCAGTACTTC. The whole variable domain, remainder taken from reference TRBV7-9 and TRBJ2-7, is DTGVSQNPRHKITKRGQNVTFRCDPISEHNRLYWYRQTLGQGPEFLTYFQNEAQLEKSRLLSDRFSAERPKGSFSTLEIQRTEQGDSAMYLCASSPSGDEQYFGPGTRLTVT.

The chain is built from TRBV4-1 and TRBJ2-5; TRBD2 aligns across 7 bases. The CDR3 length is 13 residues. CDR1 is MGHRA, CDR2 YSYEKL, per germline. J gave up 4 bases and V 1 base, and 0 bases lay outside the gene matches. The CDR3 DNA reads TGCGCCAGCAGCCAAGTAGCGGGAGAGACCCAGTACTTC. Translation gives CASSQVAGETQYF.

V usage is TRBV6-6 and J usage is TRBJ2-1, with 8 positions matching TRBD1. Germline V gene sequence: CDR1 MNHNY, CDR2 SVGAGI (reference sequence). The V segment lost 4 bases and the J segment 5 bases; nucleotides outside the gene matches: 7. The CDR3 has 15 amino acids. Here the CDR3 reads CASSSAGQGHNEQFF. DNA for the CDR3: TGTGCCAGCAGTTCCGCAGGACAGGGCCACAATGAGCAGTTCTTC.

The rearrangement links TRBV4-2 to TRBJ2-1; 11 bases agree with TRBD2. Germline trimming cut 0 bases from V and 7 bases from J; bases unmatched to any gene: 8. This CDR3 comprises 17 residues. Germline V gene data show CDR1 as LGHNA and CDR2 as YNFKEQ. This chain's CDR3 is CASSQDIAGGPGNEQFF. The CDR3 DNA reads as TGTGCCAGCAGCCAAGATATAGCGGGAGGGCCGGGGAATGAGCAGTTCTTC.

The rearrangement links TRBV5-1 to TRBJ2-7, with TRBD2 as a possible D gene (6 bases). CDR1 is SGHRS and CDR2 is YFSETQ in the germline V gene. The CDR3 runs 16 residues. V was trimmed by 0 bases and J by 2 bases, leaving 15 bases between them. The CDR3 is CASSLGGVMRAYEQYF. In DNA, the CDR3 is TGCGCCAGCAGCTTGGGGGGGGTCATGAGGGCCTACGAGCAGTACTTC.

The count of this clone is one. CDR3 bases: TGTGCCAGTAGTACCAGGTGGTCGGCGGGGGAGACCCAGTACTTC. It yields the protein CASSTRWSAGETQYF. V usage is TRBV19 and J usage is TRBJ2-5; TRBD2 might be the D (6 bases). The length of the CDR3 is 15 residues. From germline, CDR1 is LNHDA and CDR2 SQIVND (reference sequence). Trimming stripped 4 bases from V and 5 bases from J, with 17 bases between.

V is TRBV28 and J is TRBJ1-1, with D perhaps TRBD1 (6 bases). With 5 bases removed from V and 13 bases from J, the gap between germline ends came to 17 bases. Germline assignment: CDR1 MDHEN and CDR2 SYDVKM. CDR3 size: 12 residues. The DNA for the CDR3 is TGTGCCAGCAGTGGGGGCCACTCCGTTGGTTTCTTT. The encoded protein is CASSGGHSVGFF.

The chain recombines TRBV7-9 with TRBJ1-2; 7 bases match TRBD1. The CDR3 covers 14 residues. The V gene end was trimmed by 3 bases and the J gene end by 4 bases; junction bases not matched to a gene: 5. Germline V lookup: CDR1 SEHNR, CDR2 FQNEAQ (reference sequence). The CDR3 reads CASSLGDSGYGYTF. In DNA, the CDR3 is TGTGCCAGCAGCTTGGGGGACAGCGGCTATGGCTACACCTTC.

This sequence joins TRBV27 and TRBJ2-5; D is ambiguous. Trimming removed 5 bases from V and 4 bases from J, with 14 bases in between. The V gene's germline CDR1 is MNHEY and CDR2 SMNVEV (reference sequence). The CDR3 has 14 amino acids. The CDR3 DNA sequence: TGTGCCAGCAGTCAACCGACTCACTTAGAGACCCAGTACTTC. This codes for CASSQPTHLETQYF.

The chain joins TRBV14 to TRBJ2-1; TRBD2 aligns across 8 bases. CDR3 size: 18 residues. The junction had 19 bases not matched to a gene; V was cut back by 4 bases and J by 8 bases. Germline loops: CDR1 SGHDN, CDR2 FVKESK. The CDR3 protein is CASSPFSLIAGGGDEQFF. CDR3 nucleotides: TGTGCCAGCAGCCCGTTCAGCCTAATTGCGGGAGGTGGAGATGAGCAGTTCTTC.

The V gene is TRBV19, the J gene TRBJ2-2; possible D gene TRBD2, 6 bases. The CDR3 consists of 16 residues. Germline values: CDR1 LNHDA, CDR2 SQIVND (reference sequence). Trimming removed 3 bases at V and 4 bases at J, with 15 bases between. CDR3: CASSIQTRFGTGELFF. DNA for the CDR3: TGTGCCAGTAGTATCCAGACTAGATTTGGCACCGGGGAGCTGTTTTTT.

This chain connects TRBV28 to TRBJ1-2, with D hard to call. Germline V lookup: CDR1 MDHEN, CDR2 SYDVKM. The CDR3 spans 12 residues. The ends were cut back, 4 bases at V and 4 bases at J, with 7 bases in the middle. The CDR3 loop reads CASSSLGYGYTF. DNA for the CDR3: TGTGCCAGCAGTTCACTTGGCTATGGCTACACCTTC.

This chain joins TRBV30 and TRBJ2-1; D unresolved. The CDR3 is 15 residues long. Per germline, CDR1 GTSNPN and CDR2 SVGIG (reference sequence). In nucleotides, the CDR3 is TGTGCTGCCCAATTTTTCGGTTCATCCTACAATGAGCAGTTCTTC. Amino acids: CAAQFFGSSYNEQFF.

The V gene is TRBV6-5, the J gene TRBJ1-2; TRBD1 agrees at 10 bases. The CDR3 runs 13 residues. Germline V lookup: CDR1 MNHEY, CDR2 SVGAGI. J lost 4 bases, V lost 7 bases, and 3 bases had no gene match. The CDR3 bases are TGTGCCAGCACCGGGACAGGGGCCTATGGCTACACCTTC. It encodes CASTGTGAYGYTF.